The clone carrying this TCR beta chain was picked up many times. The antigen remains undetermined. The data were obtained in a study of T cells in Graves' hyperthyroidism and ophthalmopathy. In the study overall: The authors collected peripheral blood at initial diagnosis, before any treatment. Study results and caveats: The authors' 13 V-J model separated ophthalmopathy from stable hyperthyroidism. Ophthalmopathy prediction by the model preceded onset by a median about 6.5 months.

There are 11 residues in the CDR3. Germline V gene sequence: CDR1 MDHEN, CDR2 SYDVKM. V lost 6 bases and J 7 bases, leaving 10 bases between the germline ends. Diagnostic assessment was based on clinical symptoms, serum thyroxine and TRAb, thyroid ultrasound and orbital computed tomography. Amplification of TCR beta CDR3 regions used RNA as the template. HTBI primers were the set used in a first-round RT-PCR of the TCR CDR3. From the multiplex PCR reads, TCRdb called clonotypes with MiXCR, one entry per CDR3 protein. The data show 640,000 or so distinct CDR3 sequences, about 14% seen once. The chain uses TRBV28 and TRBJ2-7; TRBD1 might be the D (6 bases). Input material: blood. The receptor's source is a middle-aged woman with Graves' ophthalmopathy. The CDR3: CASSLQGEQYF. The CDR3 nucleotides are TGTGCCAGCAGCTTACAGGGTGAGCAGTACTTC. The full variable domain, completed using reference TRBV28 and TRBJ2-7, is DVKVTQSSRYLVKRTGEKVFLECVQDMDHENMFWYRQDPGLGLRLIYFSYDVKMKEKGDIPEGYSVSREKKERFSLILESASTNQTSMYLCASSLQGEQYFGPGTRLTVT.